Listed below are T cell receptor beta chains from one sample, sequenced in a study of control samples from healthy donors and cancer patients. Assay used: immunoSEQ multiplex PCR; TCRdb lists only in-frame clones, some missing. The table shows about 160,000 clones, with roughly 93% occurring only once. The specimen sequenced was blood. These receptors were taken from a woman aged 55-70 years in good health. The CDR3 runs from the conserved cysteine through the conserved F or W. D genes are given only for firm matches. Clone size, where shown, is once, few, many, or a class for clones that have expanded.

d_call,j_call,clone_size,v_call,cdr3_aa,cdr3_nt
-,TRBJ1-5,-,TRBV4-3,CASSQDPGGNQPQHF,TGCGCCAGCAGCCAAGATCCAGGGGGCAATCAGCCCCAGCATTTT
-,TRBJ1-3,-,TRBV5-1,CASKEVSSGNTIYF,TGCGCCAGCAAGGAGGTGAGCTCTGGAAACACCATATATTTT
TRBD2,TRBJ2-3,once,TRBV7-2,CASSQTSGGPLIDTQYF,TGTGCCAGCAGCCAAACCAGCGGGGGGCCACTCATAGATACGCAGTATTTT
-,TRBJ1-4,-,TRBV7-2,CASSPGGSNEKLFF,TGTGCCAGCAGCCCCGGGGGATCAAATGAAAAACTGTTTTTT
TRBD2,TRBJ2-1,-,TRBV7-2,CASSSSGGFINEQFF,TGTGCCAGCAGCTCTAGCGGGGGGTTCATCAATGAGCAGTTCTTC
-,TRBJ1-1,-,TRBV7-9,CASRSTGFLIMNTEAFF,TGTGCCAGCAGGTCGACAGGATTTCTTATCATGAACACTGAAGCTTTCTTT
-,TRBJ1-2,-,TRBV6-5,CASRAQGNYGYTF,TGTGCCAGCAGAGCCCAGGGGAACTATGGCTACACCTTC
TRBD1,TRBJ1-4,-,TRBV6-5,CASSSGQGREKLFF,TGTGCCAGCAGTTCGGGACAGGGGCGAGAAAAACTGTTTTTT
-,TRBJ1-2,-,TRBV24-1,CATSDGPFGGYTF,TGTGCCACCAGTGATGGCCCCTTCGGGGGCTACACCTTC
-,TRBJ1-1,-,TRBV2,CASNIRGTEAFF,TGTGCCAGCAACATAAGAGGGACTGAAGCTTTCTTT
-,TRBJ1-1,-,TRBV7-2,CASSLGGANTEAFF,TGTGCCAGCAGCTTGGGGGGGGCAAACACTGAAGCTTTCTTT
-,TRBJ2-3,-,TRBV7-2,CASSSDSASTDTQYF,TGTGCCAGCAGCTCGGACAGTGCTAGCACAGATACGCAGTATTTT
-,TRBJ1-4,-,TRBV10-3,CAIRDSLLNEKLFF,TGTGCCATCAGGGACAGCCTTCTTAATGAAAAACTGTTTTTT
-,TRBJ2-7,-,TRBV21-1,CASSKGPISQGSDYEQYF,TGTGCCAGCAGCAAAGGACCCATTTCACAGGGTAGCGACTACGAGCAGTACTTC
TRBD1,TRBJ1-6,-,TRBV7-9,CATQTGLRSPLHF,TGTGCCACCCAGACAGGGTTAAGATCACCCCTCCACTTT
TRBD1,TRBJ2-2,-,TRBV19,CASKDREWGELFF,TGTGCCAGTAAAGACAGGGAATGGGGGGAGCTGTTTTTT
-,TRBJ2-2,-,TRBV5-1,CASSSSPENTGELFF,TGCGCCAGCAGCTCGTCCCCGGAGAACACCGGGGAGCTGTTTTTT
TRBD2,TRBJ2-5,-,TRBV3-1/TRBV3-2,CASNRDYFQETQYF,TGTGCCAGCAATCGGGACTACTTTCAAGAGACCCAGTACTTC
-,TRBJ2-3,-,TRBV9,CASSVVGTDTQYF,TGTGCCAGCAGCGTAGTGGGTACAGATACGCAGTATTTT
-,TRBJ1-2,-,TRBV5-4,CASSLADTRHYGYTF,TGTGCCAGCAGCTTAGCCGACACGCGGCACTATGGCTACACCTTC
TRBD1,TRBJ1-6,once,TRBV7-9,CASSPWLTGDSPLHF,TGTGCCAGCAGCCCCTGGTTGACAGGGGATTCACCCCTCCACTTT
-,TRBJ2-7,once,TRBV6-6,CAASDSYEQYF,TGTGCCGCCAGCGACTCCTACGAGCAGTACTTC